This T cell receptor (beta chain) was captured in a study of T cell responses to AZD1222 COVID-19 vaccine. Study-wide background: Recipients boosted at about 4 weeks or about 12 weeks are pooled. Study-wide results and caveats: Baseline seropositives among AZD1222 recipients totaled only 5 to 7. Repertoire sampling happened only post peak T cell response.

About this clone itself: As yet, its antigen is unknown.

This CDR3 comprises 15 residues. V lost 6 bases and J 14 bases, leaving 23 bases between the germline ends. From germline, CDR1 is KGHSH and CDR2 LQKENI. Sequencing was performed with immunoSEQ multiplex PCR; in TCRdb, only in-frame clones are kept and a portion is missing. This table has about 150,000 clones, roughly nine tenths appearing once. V usage is TRBV18 and J usage is TRBJ1-6; possible D gene TRBD1, 5 bases. The sequence was collected from an adult in good health. The sequencing used peripheral blood, collected on day 0 of AZD1222 vaccination. CDR3 sequence: CASSPGTGVDRALHF. DNA for the CDR3: TGTGCCAGCTCCCCCGGGACGGGCGTTGATCGGGCCCTCCACTTT.